The clone carrying this TCR beta chain was counted at least ten times. These data originate in a study of T cells in Graves' hyperthyroidism and ophthalmopathy. It was uncontrolled infection, other autoimmune disease, pregnancy or lactation that excluded patients. The CDR3 is 16 amino acids. Germline CDR1 and CDR2: DFQATT and SNEGSKA (reference sequence). The V end lost 7 bases, the J end lost 0 bases, and 21 bases lay between the germline ends. Amplification of TCR beta CDR3 regions was performed using RNA transcripts as template. When the TCR CDR3 underwent first-round RT-PCR, the HTBI primer set was used. TCRdb independently ran MiXCR on the multiplex PCR reads; one entry per CDR3 protein. Among 500,000 to 600,000 distinct CDR3 sequences, around 42% were seen once, and the ten largest hold roughly 8.2%.

Sequencing used peripheral blood or thyroid tissue (not recorded which). This receptor was obtained from a young woman with Graves' hyperthyroidism. This chain connects TRBV20-1 to TRBJ1-2; D may be TRBD1 (5 bases). CDR3 nucleotide sequence: TGCAGTGGGGGAGGTTCCGGAGGGGCGGCTAACTATGGCTACACCTTC. Its translation: CSGGGSGGAANYGYTF.